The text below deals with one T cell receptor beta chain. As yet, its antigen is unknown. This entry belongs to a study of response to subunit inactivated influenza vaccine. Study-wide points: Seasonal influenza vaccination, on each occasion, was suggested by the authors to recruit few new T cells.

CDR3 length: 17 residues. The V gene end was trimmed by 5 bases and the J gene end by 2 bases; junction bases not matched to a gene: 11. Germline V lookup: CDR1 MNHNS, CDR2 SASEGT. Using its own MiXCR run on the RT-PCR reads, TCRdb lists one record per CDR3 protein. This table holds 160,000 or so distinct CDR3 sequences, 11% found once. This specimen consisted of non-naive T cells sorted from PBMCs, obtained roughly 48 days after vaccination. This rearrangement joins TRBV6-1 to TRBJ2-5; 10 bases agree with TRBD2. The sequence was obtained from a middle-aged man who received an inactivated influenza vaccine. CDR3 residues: CASSRTSGLGGQETQYF. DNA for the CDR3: TGTGCCAGCAGTCGGACTAGCGGACTAGGGGGGCAAGAGACCCAGTACTTC.